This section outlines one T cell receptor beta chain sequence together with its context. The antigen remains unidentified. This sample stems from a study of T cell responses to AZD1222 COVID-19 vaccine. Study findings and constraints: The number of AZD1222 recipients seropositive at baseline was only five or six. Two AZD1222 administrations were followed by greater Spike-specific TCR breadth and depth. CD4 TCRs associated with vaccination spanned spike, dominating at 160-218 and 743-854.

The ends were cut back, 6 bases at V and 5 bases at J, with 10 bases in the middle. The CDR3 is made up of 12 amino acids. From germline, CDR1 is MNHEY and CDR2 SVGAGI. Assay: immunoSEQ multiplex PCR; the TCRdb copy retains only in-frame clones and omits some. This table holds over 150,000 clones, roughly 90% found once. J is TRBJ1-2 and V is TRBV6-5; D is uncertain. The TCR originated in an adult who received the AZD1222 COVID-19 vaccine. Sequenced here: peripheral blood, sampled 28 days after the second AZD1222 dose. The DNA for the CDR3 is TGTGCCAGCAGGAGGGAGGAATATGGCTACACCTTC. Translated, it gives CASRREEYGYTF.